The 5 T cell receptor beta chains in this list originate from one sample, sequenced in a study of shared clonotypes between healthy human individuals. Produced via immunoSEQ multiplex PCR; TCRdb's table is partial and in-frame only. This table holds about 2.3 million clones, roughly 90% found once. Sequencing used naive CD4+ T cells from PBMCs. The subset here: CD45RA+ positively selected. The receptors stem from a man aged 18 to 35 in good health. Some clones in this sample may be carry-over from other donors' samples.

The J gene is TRBJ1-2, the V gene TRBV28; unclear D gene. The CDR3 covers 15 residues. Germline CDR1 and CDR2: MDHEN and SYDVKM. V lost 5 bases, J lost 0 bases, and 13 bases lay in between. This CDR3 reads CASSPHTSSNYGYTF. The CDR3 DNA is TGTGCCAGCAGTCCGCACACAAGCTCTAACTATGGCTACACCTTC.

The chain is built from TRBV15 and TRBJ1-1; D is unresolved. The germline gives CDR1 LNHNV, CDR2 YYDKDF (reference sequence). The CDR3 has 13 amino acids. V was trimmed by 4 bases and J by 4 bases, leaving 10 bases between them. The DNA for the CDR3 is TGTGCCACCAGCAAGGTAGAGTCCACTGAAGCTTTCTTT. It yields the protein CATSKVESTEAFF.

The CDR3 region has the DNA TGTGCCAGCAGCTTTGGGCAGGGGAGTTCCAATGAGCAGTTCTTC. It encodes CASSFGQGSSNEQFF. The V call is TRBV11-3, the J call TRBJ2-1, with D possibly TRBD1 on 6 matching bases. The CDR3 is 15 amino acids. The germline CDR1 and CDR2 sequences are SGHNT and YENEEA. V gave up 3 bases and J gave up 6 bases, with 15 bases separating them.

The V call is TRBV6-1, the J call TRBJ1-4; 7 bases match TRBD1. The V segment lost 1 base and the J segment 4 bases; nucleotides outside the gene matches: 9. The CDR3 runs 17 residues. CDR1 is MNHNS, CDR2 SASEGT, per germline. Here the CDR3 reads CASSEGGGAGFNEKLFF. Here the CDR3 DNA reads TGTGCCAGCAGTGAAGGAGGGGGCGCGGGATTTAATGAAAAACTGTTTTTT.

The rearrangement links TRBV4-2 to TRBJ1-2, with D perhaps TRBD1 (6 bases). In germline, CDR1 is LGHNA, CDR2 YNFKEQ. V gave up 0 bases and J gave up 4 bases, with 15 bases separating them. This CDR3 is 16 amino acids long. Here the CDR3 DNA reads TGTGCCAGCAGCCAAGAGGTACAGGGCAGTCTCTATGGCTACACCTTC. It translates to CASSQEVQGSLYGYTF.